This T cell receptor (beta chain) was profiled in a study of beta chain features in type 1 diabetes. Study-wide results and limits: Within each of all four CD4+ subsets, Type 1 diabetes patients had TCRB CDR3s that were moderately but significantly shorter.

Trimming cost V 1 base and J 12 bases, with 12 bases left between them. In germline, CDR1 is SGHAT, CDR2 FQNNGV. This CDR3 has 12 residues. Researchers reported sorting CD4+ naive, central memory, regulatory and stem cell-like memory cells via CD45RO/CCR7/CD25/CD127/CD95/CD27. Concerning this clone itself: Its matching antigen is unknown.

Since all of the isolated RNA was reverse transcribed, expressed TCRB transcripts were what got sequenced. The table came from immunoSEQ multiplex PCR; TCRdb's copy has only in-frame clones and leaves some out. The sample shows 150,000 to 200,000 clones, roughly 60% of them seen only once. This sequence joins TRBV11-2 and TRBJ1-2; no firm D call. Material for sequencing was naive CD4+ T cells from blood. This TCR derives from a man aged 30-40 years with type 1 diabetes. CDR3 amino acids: CASSLGGWSNTF. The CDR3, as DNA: TGTGCCAGCAGCTTAGGCGGGTGGAGTAACACCTTC.